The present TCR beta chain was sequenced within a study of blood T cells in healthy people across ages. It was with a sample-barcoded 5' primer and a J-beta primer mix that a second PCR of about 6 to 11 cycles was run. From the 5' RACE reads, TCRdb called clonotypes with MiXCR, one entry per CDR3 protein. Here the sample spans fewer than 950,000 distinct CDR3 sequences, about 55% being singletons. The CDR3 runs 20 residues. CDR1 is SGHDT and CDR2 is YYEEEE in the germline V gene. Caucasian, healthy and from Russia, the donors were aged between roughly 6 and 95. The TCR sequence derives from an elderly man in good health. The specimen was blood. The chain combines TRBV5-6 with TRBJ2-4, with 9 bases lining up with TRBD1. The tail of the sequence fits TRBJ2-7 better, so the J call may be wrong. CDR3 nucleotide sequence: TGTGCCAGCAGCACCCGCATGGTAGCGGACAGGGGAGGGAGATCCTACGAGCAGTACTTC. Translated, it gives CASSTRMVADRGGRSYEQYF.